One TCR beta chain is described in this entry. Antigen: not known. This sample was taken from a study of cytomegalovirus exposure and HLA in healthy donors. Whole-study findings and limits: Three of the chains that were CMV-associated were confirmed in vitro to be specific for CMV antigens.

TCRdb's copy holds only in-frame clones and misses some; the assay was immunoSEQ multiplex PCR. The sample has approximately 110,000 clones, roughly 93% seen once. The CDR3 is 15 amino acids. The germline CDR1 and CDR2 sequences are MDHEN and SYDVKM. Trimming cost V 3 bases and J 4 bases, with 13 bases left between them. The sequencing input was PBMCs. This sequence joins TRBV28 and TRBJ1-5, with D possibly matching TRBD1 (5 bases). The TCR was taken from a woman between 18 and 29 years old in good health and CMV-seronegative. The CDR3 DNA reads TGTGCCAGCAGTTTCCAGGGAAGTAATAATCAGCCCCAGCATTTT. It is translated as CASSFQGSNNQPQHF.